The 8 T cell receptor beta chains presented below share a single source sample, sequenced in a study of chemoradiotherapy in HPV16-positive cancers (dated by TCRdb to the early 2020s). The method behind the library was the immunoSEQ multiplex PCR assay. Drawn from immuneACCESS, this table holds only the in-frame rearrangements with V and J called that TCRdb kept. Clones are partly lost; checked studies trace under half to an unresolved V gene and leave the rest unexplained. A total of tens of thousands of clones appear in this sample, just under 75% of them only once. The top ten hold 2% to 3% of the sample. Collection took place from a patient who underwent chemoradiotherapy. These receptors were taken from a human donor with HPV-associated anogenital cancer.

The chain carries TRBV28 and TRBJ2-5, with a weak D call TRBD2 (7 bases). CDR1 and CDR2 from the germline V gene are MDHEN and SYDVKM. The CDR3 is made up of 15 amino acids. Trimming cost V 5 bases and J 4 bases, with 17 bases left between them. The CDR3 sequence is CASSPRRGGGETQYF. The CDR3, as DNA: TGTGCCAGCAGTCCGAGGAGGGGAGGGGGAGAGACCCAGTACTTC.

The chain joins TRBV7-7 to TRBJ1-1; a possible D gene is TRBD1 (5 bases). This CDR3 contains 13 residues. The germline gives CDR1 SSHAT, CDR2 FNYEAQ (reference sequence). CDR3 nucleotide sequence: TGTGCTAGCTCAGACAGCCGGTACACTGAAGCTTTCTTT. Translation: CASSDSRYTEAFF.

This CDR3 reads CASSFVGHSGANVLTF. DNA for the CDR3: TGTGCCAGCAGTTTTGTAGGCCACTCTGGGGCCAACGTCCTGACTTTC. V gene TRBV27 combines with J gene TRBJ2-6; D uncertain. The CDR3 sequence is 16 residues long. The V gene lost 3 bases and the J gene lost 0 bases, with 9 bases spanning the gap. Germline V gene data show CDR1 as MNHEY and CDR2 as SMNVEV (reference sequence).

This clone was seen only a few times. The chain couples TRBV12-5 to TRBJ1-1; maybe TRBD1 (5 bases). The germline V and J ends were trimmed by 1 base and 3 bases, with 6 bases remaining between them. The V gene's germline CDR1 is LGHNT and CDR2 FRNRAP. The CDR3 is 13 residues long. CDR3 region: CASGLGGDTEAFF. The CDR3 DNA reads as TGTGCTAGTGGTTTGGGGGGGGACACTGAAGCTTTCTTT.

The CDR3 reads CAWSVWAGQGGRYEQYF. The DNA of the CDR3 is TGTGCCTGGAGTGTTTGGGCGGGACAAGGAGGACGGTACGAGCAGTACTTC. The chain joins TRBV30 to TRBJ2-7; D assignment may be TRBD1 or TRBD2 (6 bases each). CDR1 and CDR2 (germline): GTSNPN, SVGIG (reference sequence). The CDR3 spans 17 residues. V was pared by 0 bases and J by 4 bases, with 22 bases between.

The V call is TRBV27, the J call TRBJ1-1; D remains unclear. V lost 2 bases and J lost 7, with 14 bases in between. Germline V lookup: CDR1 MNHEY, CDR2 SMNVEV (reference sequence). This CDR3 contains 14 residues. The CDR3 DNA is TGTGCCAGCAGTTTAAAGGGTCCGGGATTTGAAGCTTTCTTT. Its protein is CASSLKGPGFEAFF.

The chain has TRBV19 and TRBJ2-5; either TRBD1 or TRBD2 may supply D (5 bases each). V lost 5 bases, J lost 5 bases, and 12 bases lay in between. This CDR3 is 13 amino acids long. Germline-derived CDR1 and CDR2 are LNHDA and SQIVND (reference sequence). CDR3 sequence (DNA): TGTGCCAGTAGTTTGCTAGAGGGGGAGACCCAGTACTTC. Translation gives CASSLLEGETQYF.

The J gene is TRBJ2-2, the V gene TRBV6-5; 10 positions match TRBD1. Germline assignment: CDR1 MNHEY and CDR2 SVGAGI. V shed 2 bases and J 6 bases; nucleotides not matched to a gene: 3. This CDR3 comprises 15 residues. The CDR3 reads CASSYAGQGAGELFF. The DNA of the CDR3 is TGTGCCAGCAGTTACGCCGGACAGGGGGCCGGGGAGCTGTTTTTT.